A selection of T cell receptor beta chains follows, all from one sample in a study of shared clonotypes between healthy human individuals. Sequencing used immunoSEQ multiplex PCR; TCRdb keeps in-frame clones, though not all of them. The sample has some 1.5 million clones; approximately 96% are singletons. Sequenced input: naive CD4+ T cells sorted from blood. Receptors originate from a man aged 25-45 years in good health. The CDR3 runs from the conserved cysteine through the conserved F or W.

j_call v_call cdr3_aa
TRBJ2-1 TRBV10-3 CAIKSPSLKNEQFF
TRBJ2-4 TRBV28 CASSSAGTGDENIQYF
TRBJ1-1 TRBV28 CASSFSGGGETEAFF
TRBJ1-5 TRBV28 CASSYRGRPQHF
TRBJ2-2 TRBV7-8 CASRVEGATGELFF
TRBJ2-1 TRBV10-2 CASSPRSTSGNEQFF
TRBJ2-7 TRBV18 CASSTLQDSYEQYF
TRBJ1-4 TRBV5-4 CASSPGQGTEKLFF
TRBJ1-1 TRBV7-9 CASSRAWFKGNTEAFF
TRBJ2-2 TRBV5-4 CASSWLARNTGELFF
TRBJ1-2 TRBV5-6 CASSFRDHYGYTF
TRBJ2-2 TRBV28 CASRLAGANTGELFF
TRBJ2-3 TRBV2 CASTIGVGTDTQYF
TRBJ2-7 TRBV28 CASSPGTANYEQYF
TRBJ2-1 TRBV5-6 CASSLLAGGLSLVNEQFF
TRBJ1-1 TRBV2 CASSERGAEAFF
TRBJ2-7 TRBV6-5 CASSPNWGEQYF
TRBJ2-7 TRBV6-1 CASSAPTGAYEQYF
TRBJ2-7 TRBV25-1 CASSYKPPGGPYEQYF
TRBJ2-7 TRBV6-5 CASSWRLQGGSYEQYF
TRBJ2-4 TRBV29-1 CSAGPGAGNIQYF
TRBJ2-5 TRBV5-1 CASSLEAGGEKTQYF
TRBJ1-1 TRBV29-1 CSAFRDTNTEAFF
TRBJ2-3 TRBV10-3 CAISESTDTQYF
TRBJ2-1 TRBV7-8 CASSTPRLPSYNEQFF
TRBJ2-3 TRBV2 CASRDASAGDTQYF
TRBJ2-7 TRBV9 CASSVGLGAAYEQYF
TRBJ1-2 TRBV28 CASTQAYGYTF
TRBJ1-2 TRBV28 CASSLNPNYGYTF
TRBJ2-1 TRBV9 CASSVDTRYNEQFF
TRBJ2-5 TRBV29-1 CSAGTAIGETQYF
TRBJ2-2 TRBV19 CASSTTSGRAGELFF
TRBJ2-1 TRBV5-1 CASSFDRRQAPNEQFF
TRBJ2-6 TRBV4-3 CASSQDQAGGPGGANVLTF
TRBJ2-7 TRBV29-1 CSANAGYEQYF
TRBJ2-7 TRBV5-6 CASSRTAGIETYEQYF
TRBJ2-7 TRBV7-2 CASSSNPGVYEQYF
TRBJ1-2 TRBV28 CASEGRYGYTF
TRBJ2-1 TRBV19 CASRIRGLAAYNEQFF
TRBJ1-1 TRBV10-1 CASRGQGLENTEAFF
TRBJ1-4 TRBV19 CASSMGSGTGIGKLFF
TRBJ1-2 TRBV28 CASSSQYGYTF
TRBJ1-1 TRBV11-2 CASSLVLGGNTEAFF
TRBJ2-2 TRBV18 CASSAPGRRSGELFF
TRBJ2-7 TRBV29-1 CSAANSPNEQYF
TRBJ2-1 TRBV11-3 CASSFNGETYNEQFF